This TCR beta chain originates from a study of vaccination and CD4 T cells after COVID-19. The CDR3 length is 15 residues. Trimming took 2 bases from V and 2 from J, leaving 11 bases between them. Germline V gene data show CDR1 as LNHDA and CDR2 as SQIVND (reference sequence). Sequenced with the Oncomine TCR Beta short-read assay was DNA taken from cultured CD4+ T cells. TCRdb used MiXCR to reprocess the PCR reads, holding one entry per CDR3 protein. The sample holds around 19,000 distinct CDR3 sequences, roughly three fifths seen once. As concerns this clonotype: Its specificity is not known.

Sample treatment: roughly 11-day PBMC culture with coronavirus spike peptide pools or control peptides (ViraFEST assay). This TCR was recovered from a human donor who had recovered from COVID-19. Sequencing was done on a sample of CD4+ T cells from blood, cultured in vitro. J is TRBJ2-3 and V is TRBV19; D remains ambiguous. This CDR3 is CASSITGLDTDTQYF. For the CDR3, the DNA is TGTGCCAGTAGTATAACCGGGCTGGACACAGATACGCAGTATTTT.